The T cell receptor (beta chain) described here comes from a study of blood T cell repertoires in COVID-19. Study-wide context: Collection of acute and convalescent COVID-19 samples took place in the United States, Italy and Spain. PBMCs, B-cell-depleted T cells, or T cells were the source of the cDNA or gDNA that made up the material.

In the original workflow: Reference gene primer amplification gave nucleated cell count estimates. Libraries were prepared by immunoSEQ multiplex PCR; TCRdb keeps only in-frame clonotypes and omits some of them. Clonal size and the V and J genes are those of that table, whereas D and trimming came from the DNA. The sample records fewer than 400,000 clones, around 87% being singletons. The ends were cut back, 4 bases at V and 8 bases at J, with 12 bases in the middle. The germline V gene has CDR1 SGHRS and CDR2 YFSETQ. This CDR3 region has 12 residues. The chain has TRBV5-1 and TRBJ1-2, with D maybe TRBD1 (6 bases). The sequencing sample was made of peripheral blood. The sequence was collected from a human donor in a cohort sampled during active COVID-19. CDR3 sequence: CASSTSTGGYTF. The DNA for the CDR3 is TGCGCCAGCAGCACCTCGACAGGCGGCTACACCTTC.